This paragraph covers one T cell receptor beta chain sequence. Profiled with immunoSEQ multiplex PCR; TCRdb holds only in-frame clones, not every one. Seen here are approximately 300,000 clones, 85% observed once, and the top ten hold 1.5% to 2%. The CDR3 totals 13 residues. CDR1 is MNHEY, CDR2 SMNVEV, per germline (reference sequence). The J segment lost 2 bases and the V segment lost 6 bases, leaving 3 bases of the junction unmatched. Participants came from some 23 US areas, aged about 18 to 95 years. The data derive from a study of blood T cell repertoires in COVID-19. The receptor was isolated from a woman between 25 and 40 years old who had been exposed to COVID-19. J is TRBJ2-7 and V is TRBV27; 8 bases are a match to TRBD2. Material: PBMCs or T cells enriched from blood (not recorded which). The CDR3 region has the DNA TGTGCCAGCAGCCCGGGACTAGCCTACGAGCAGTACTTC. This gives the protein CASSPGLAYEQYF.